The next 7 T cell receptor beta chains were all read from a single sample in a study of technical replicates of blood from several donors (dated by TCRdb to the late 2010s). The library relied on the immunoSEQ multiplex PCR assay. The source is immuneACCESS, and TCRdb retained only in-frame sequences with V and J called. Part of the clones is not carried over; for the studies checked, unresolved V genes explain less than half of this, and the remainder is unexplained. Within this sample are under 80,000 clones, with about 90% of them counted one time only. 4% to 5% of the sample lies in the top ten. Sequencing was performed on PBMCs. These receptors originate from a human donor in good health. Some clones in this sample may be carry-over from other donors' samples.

The CDR3 loop is CASRTSGYNEQFF. CDR3 bases: TGTGCCAGCAGGACTAGCGGATACAATGAGCAGTTCTTC. V and J are TRBV6-5 and TRBJ2-1; 9 bases align to TRBD2. The trim removed 6 bases at V and 4 bases at J, leaving 1 base unmatched. Germline-derived CDR1 and CDR2 are MNHEY and SVGAGI. The CDR3 covers 13 residues.

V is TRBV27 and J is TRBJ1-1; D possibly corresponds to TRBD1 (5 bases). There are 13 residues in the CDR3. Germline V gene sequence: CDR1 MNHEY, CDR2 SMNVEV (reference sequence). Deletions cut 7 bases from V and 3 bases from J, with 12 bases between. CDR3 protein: CASKTVLDTEAFF. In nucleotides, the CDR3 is TGTGCCAGCAAGACAGTCCTGGACACTGAAGCTTTCTTT.

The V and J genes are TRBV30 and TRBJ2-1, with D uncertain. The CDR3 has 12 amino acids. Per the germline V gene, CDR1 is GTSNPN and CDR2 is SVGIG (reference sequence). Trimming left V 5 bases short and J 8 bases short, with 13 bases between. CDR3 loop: CAWARGAYEQFF. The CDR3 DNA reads TGTGCCTGGGCCAGAGGAGCGTATGAGCAGTTCTTC.

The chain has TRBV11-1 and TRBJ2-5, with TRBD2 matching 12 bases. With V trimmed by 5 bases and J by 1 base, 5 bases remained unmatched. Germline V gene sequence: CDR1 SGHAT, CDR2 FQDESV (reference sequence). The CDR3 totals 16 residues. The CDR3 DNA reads TGTGCCAGCAGCCCGGGACTAGCGGGCCCCCAAGAGACCCAGTACTTC. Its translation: CASSPGLAGPQETQYF.

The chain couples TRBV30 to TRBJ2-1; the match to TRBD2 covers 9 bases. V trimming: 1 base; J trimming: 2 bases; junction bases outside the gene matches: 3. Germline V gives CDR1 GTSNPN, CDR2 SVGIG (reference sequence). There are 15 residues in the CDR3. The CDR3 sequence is CAWSALAGTYNEQFF. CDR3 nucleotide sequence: TGTGCCTGGAGTGCCCTAGCGGGGACCTACAATGAGCAGTTCTTC.

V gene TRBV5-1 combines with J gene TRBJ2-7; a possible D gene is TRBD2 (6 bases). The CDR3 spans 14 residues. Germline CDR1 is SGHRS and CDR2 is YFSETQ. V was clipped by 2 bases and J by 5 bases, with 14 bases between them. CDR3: CASSFAGMGNEQYF. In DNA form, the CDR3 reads TGCGCCAGCAGCTTTGCGGGGATGGGGAACGAGCAGTACTTC.

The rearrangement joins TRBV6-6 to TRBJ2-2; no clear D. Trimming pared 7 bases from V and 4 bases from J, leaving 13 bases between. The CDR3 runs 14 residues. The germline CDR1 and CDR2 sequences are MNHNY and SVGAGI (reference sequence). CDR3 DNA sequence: TGTGCCAGCACTGGGTGGCGCGGCACCGGGGAGCTGTTTTTT. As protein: CASTGWRGTGELFF.